Below are 20 T cell receptor beta chains sequenced from a single sample in a study of patients and donors after allogeneic stem cell transplantation. One entry per CDR3 protein results from TCRdb running MiXCR on the RT-PCR reads. The sample contains about a million distinct CDR3 sequences, under 20% of which appear only once. The sequenced material came from blood, either unsorted or a sorted T cell fraction (not recorded which). Receptors originate from a human donor who was either an allogeneic HSCT recipient or a stem cell or donor lymphocyte infusion donor (not recorded which). It is not recorded whose cells these are; they may come from a transplant donor.

Details on this clonotype: A much bigger clone sits one base away, suggesting this may be a read error. V is TRBV7-2 and J is TRBJ1-4, with a tentative D call TRBD1 (5 bases). Germline CDR1 reads SGHTA; CDR2 reads FQGNSA. Trimming left V 0 bases short and J 4 bases short, with 6 bases between. The CDR3 is 14 amino acids. CDR3 residues: CASSLAGDNEKLFF. The CDR3 DNA follows: TGTGCCAGCAGCTTAGCGGGGGATAATGAAAAACTGTTTTTT.

This chain connects TRBV6-1 to TRBJ1-2, with D perhaps TRBD1 (5 bases). V was trimmed by 7 bases and J by 7 bases, leaving 22 bases between them. From germline, CDR1 is MNHNS and CDR2 SASEGT. The CDR3 contains 15 residues. CDR3 protein: CASTQNQGFPTGYTF. The CDR3 DNA follows: TGTGCCAGCACACAGAACCAGGGTTTTCCCACTGGCTACACCTTC.

V and J are TRBV5-1 and TRBJ1-4, with TRBD1 matching over 11 bases. This CDR3 region has 16 residues. J gave up 7 bases and V 3 bases, and 8 bases lay outside the gene matches. Germline CDR1 is SGHRS and CDR2 is YFSETQ. CDR3 in DNA: TGCGCCAGCAGCTCCGGCCCCGGGACAGGGGGTGAAAAACTGTTTTTT. Translating gives CASSSGPGTGGEKLFF.

V and J are TRBV13 and TRBJ2-3, with D hard to call. This CDR3 is built from 14 residues. Trimming removed 5 bases from V and 2 bases from J, with 11 bases in between. Germline V gene sequence: CDR1 PRHDT, CDR2 FYEKMQ (reference sequence). CDR3 in DNA: TGTGCCAGCAGCCCTAGACGGTTCACAGATACGCAGTATTTT. Protein: CASSPRRFTDTQYF.

The rearrangement uses TRBV12-3 or TRBV12-4 and TRBJ2-7; TRBD2 aligns across 16 bases. The CDR3 is 16 amino acids. V was pared by 3 bases and J by 3 bases, with 2 bases of the junction left unmatched. CDR3 in amino acids: CASSFGTSGRGYEQYF. In DNA, the CDR3 is TGTGCCAGCAGTTTCGGGACTAGCGGGAGGGGCTACGAGCAGTACTTC.

The chain carries TRBV12-5 and TRBJ2-3; 9 bases line up with TRBD2. This CDR3 has 16 residues. Germline loops: CDR1 LGHNT, CDR2 FRNRAP. J lost 2 bases, V lost 3 bases, and 6 bases had no gene match. CDR3 in DNA: TGTGCTAGTGGTTTAACTATAGCGGGAGCCACAGATACGCAGTATTTT. This encodes CASGLTIAGATDTQYF.

The chain is built from TRBV29-1 and TRBJ2-1; 8 positions agree with TRBD2. CDR3 length equals 16 residues. CDR1 and CDR2 from the germline V gene are SQVTM and ANQGSEA. J lost 0 bases, V lost 0 bases, and 4 bases had no gene match. CDR3 residues: CSVEDYGGASYNEQFF. The CDR3 DNA reads as TGCAGCGTTGAAGATTACGGGGGGGCCTCCTACAATGAGCAGTTCTTC.

The chain combines TRBV6-1 with TRBJ1-1; 9 nucleotides line up with TRBD1. This CDR3 has 14 amino acids. The V segment lost 4 bases and the J segment 5 bases; nucleotides outside the gene matches: 5. The germline CDR1 and CDR2 sequences are MNHNS and SASEGT. As DNA, the CDR3 is TGTGCCAGCAGTGGGGACAGGGACCGTACTGAAGCTTTCTTT. Protein sequence: CASSGDRDRTEAFF.

This clonotype was detected a few times. V is TRBV7-2 and J is TRBJ2-1, with D possibly matching TRBD2 (6 bases). The CDR3 contains 13 residues. Trimming took off 0 bases at V and 15 bases at J, with 15 bases between the two ends. Per germline, CDR1 SGHTA and CDR2 FQGNSA. This CDR3 is CASSLAIRDFWFF. Written as DNA, the CDR3 is TGTGCCAGCAGCTTAGCGATCCGGGACTTCTGGTTCTTC.

This rearrangement joins TRBV28 to TRBJ1-2; D possibly corresponds to TRBD1 (6 bases). Germline loops: CDR1 MDHEN, CDR2 SYDVKM. V was clipped by 2 bases and J by 4 bases, with 14 bases between them. The CDR3 spans 15 residues. The CDR3 nucleotides read TGTGCCAGCAGTTTACCCGGGGGGCAGGGCTATGGCTACACCTTC. Translation gives CASSLPGGQGYGYTF.

V is TRBV29-1 and J is TRBJ2-7, with D hard to call. Germline CDR1 SQVTM, CDR2 ANQGSEA. This CDR3 has 12 residues. V dropped 1 base and J dropped 4 bases, with 8 bases sitting between them. The CDR3 bases are TGCAGCGTTGAAGGACCCAGATACGAGCAGTACTTC. Translation: CSVEGPRYEQYF.

The chain links TRBV7-2 to TRBJ2-7, with a weak D call TRBD2 (5 bases). Trimming took 5 bases from V and 12 from J, leaving 17 bases between them. Germline V CDR1 and CDR2: SGHTA, FQGNSA. The CDR3 sequence is 12 residues long. CDR3 nucleotide sequence: TGTGCCAGCAGCCACGGGGTCGACCCGAGGTACTTC. It codes for CASSHGVDPRYF.

This chain links TRBV6-5 with TRBJ2-3; either TRBD1 or TRBD2 may supply D (5 bases each). V was clipped by 2 bases and J by 2 bases, with 11 bases between them. The CDR3 length is 15 residues. Germline loops: CDR1 MNHEY, CDR2 SVGAGI. This chain's CDR3 is CASSYGGRDTDTQYF. The CDR3 coding sequence is TGTGCCAGCAGTTACGGGGGAAGGGACACAGATACGCAGTATTTT.

The chain links TRBV27 to TRBJ2-3; 9 nucleotides match TRBD2. The CDR3 contains 15 residues. Germline trimming cut 6 bases from V and 4 bases from J; bases unmatched to any gene: 8. The germline CDR1 and CDR2 sequences are MNHEY and SMNVEV (reference sequence). The CDR3 sequence is CASRGISGSPDTQYF. CDR3 bases: TGTGCCAGCAGGGGAATTAGCGGGAGCCCAGATACGCAGTATTTT.

The rearrangement joins TRBV15 to TRBJ1-1, with D possibly matching TRBD1 (6 bases). V was cut by 5 bases and J by 1 base, with 11 bases left in between. Germline V gene data show CDR1 as LNHNV and CDR2 as YYDKDF (reference sequence). The CDR3 is 14 amino acids. Written as DNA, the CDR3 is TGTGCCACCAGCGAACAGGGATCGAACACTGAAGCTTTCTTT. Its translation is CATSEQGSNTEAFF.

This CDR3 is CASSDLGTQLVKNTEAFF. The CDR3 nucleotides are TGTGCCAGCAGTGATTTGGGTACCCAACTGGTCAAGAACACTGAAGCTTTCTTT. V and J are TRBV2 and TRBJ1-1; D remains unclear. Between the trimmed V and J ends, which lost 3 bases and 1 base, there was a span of 21 bases. Germline V gene data show CDR1 as SNHLY and CDR2 as FYNNEI. The CDR3 has 18 residues.

CDR3 protein: CASSATGGEQYF. The DNA of the CDR3 is TGTGCCAGCAGCGCGACAGGGGGAGAGCAGTACTTC. The chain employs TRBV6-5 and TRBJ2-7, with 9 nucleotides matching TRBD1. The V segment lost 6 bases and the J segment 7 bases; nucleotides outside the gene matches: 4. CDR1 is MNHEY, CDR2 SVGAGI, per germline. This CDR3 comprises 12 residues.

The rearrangement uses TRBV24-1 and TRBJ2-3; TRBD2 agrees at 10 bases. The V and J ends lost 1 base and 2 bases, in that order; junction bases with no gene match: 8. This CDR3 region has 18 residues. CDR1 and CDR2 (germline): KGHDR, SFDVKD. CDR3 in amino acids: CATSDFIERGGDTDTQYF. In DNA, the CDR3 is TGTGCCACCAGTGATTTCATCGAGCGGGGGGGCGACACAGATACGCAGTATTTT.

The chain has TRBV5-6 and TRBJ2-3; no reliable D call. The CDR3 is made up of 12 amino acids. V lost 4 bases to trimming and J lost 4 bases, with 7 bases between them. Germline CDR1 and CDR2: SGHDT and YYEEEE. This chain's CDR3 is CASSQPSDTQYF. CDR3 coding DNA: TGTGCCAGCAGCCAACCTTCAGATACGCAGTATTTT.

This clonotype was picked up one time. A read error may explain this, as a much larger clone is one base away. This likely comes from a read error, as the CDR3 has no conserved phenylalanine or tryptophan at its end. The V gene is TRBV6-1, the J gene TRBJ2-3; 7 positions agree with TRBD1. J lost 2 bases, V lost 8 bases, and 10 bases had no gene match. The CDR3 consists of 15 residues. Germline V gene sequence: CDR1 MNHNS, CDR2 SASEGT. This chain's CDR3 is CASSHRGRVTDTQYL. DNA for the CDR3: TGTGCCAGCTCTCACAGGGGAAGGGTCACAGATACGCAGTATTTG.